Sequencing of this T cell receptor beta chain was carried out in a study of cytomegalovirus exposure and HLA in healthy donors. Study observations and caveats: In vitro testing confirmed a few CMV-associated chains as specific for CMV antigens. The study listed 150 to 200 cytomegalovirus-associated TCR beta chains. The classifier was said to identify cytomegalovirus status with high specificity and sensitivity.

On this clone itself: Antigen unknown.

The germline gives CDR1 SEHNR, CDR2 FQNEAQ (reference sequence). The CDR3 is 12 amino acids. Trimming removed 4 bases from V and 5 bases from J, with 9 bases in between. Among the 120 or so subjects of the validation cohort, separate from the roughly 670-subject first cohort, were the donors. Sequencing was performed with immunoSEQ multiplex PCR; in TCRdb, only in-frame clones are kept and a portion is missing. Seen here are some 170,000 clones, nearly 90% observed once, and the top ten hold 3.5% to 4.5%. The source material was PBMCs. V gene TRBV7-9 combines with J gene TRBJ2-7; D gene unclear. The receptor comes from a man aged 18 to 35 in good health and CMV-seropositive. The CDR3 sequence is CASSSTVDEQYF. The CDR3 bases are TGTGCCAGCAGCTCCACTGTAGACGAGCAGTACTTC.